Each of the 2 T cell receptor beta chains below was sequenced from the same sample in a study of beta chain features in type 1 diabetes. What was sequenced were expressed TCRB transcripts, since all of the isolated RNA had been reverse transcribed. Profiling relied on immunoSEQ multiplex PCR, and the TCRdb table lists in-frame clones only, not all of them. The sample includes about 130,000 clones, 7% to 10% of them seen just once. The sequenced material came from central memory CD4+ T cells from blood. These receptors came from a young man in good health.

This chain links TRBV6-6 with TRBJ2-7; no definite D call. This CDR3 is 13 amino acids long. The germline V gene has CDR1 MNHNY and CDR2 SVGAGI (reference sequence). Trimming took 4 bases from V and 1 from J, leaving 8 bases between them. CDR3 sequence (DNA): TGTGCCAGCAGTTTGGCTTTTTCCTACGAGCAGTACTTC. Protein: CASSLAFSYEQYF.

J is TRBJ2-7 and V is TRBV29-1, with TRBD1 as a possible D gene (6 bases). The CDR3 length is 13 residues. Germline V gives CDR1 SQVTM, CDR2 ANQGSEA. Trimming removed 4 bases from V and 4 bases from J, with 14 bases in between. The CDR3: CSVVYGRGYEQYF. For the CDR3, the DNA is TGCAGCGTTGTATACGGCAGGGGATACGAGCAGTACTTC.